This T cell receptor (beta chain) came from a study of regulatory T cells in long-lasting Graves disease (dated by TCRdb to the early 2020s). Context from the whole study: Patients with newly diagnosed Graves' disease had been on antithyroid drugs for under 3 months. This study used TCR sequencing and RNA sequencing of peripheral blood to compare persistent Graves' disease patients against newly diagnosed Graves' disease patients. The study was registered as a clinical trial and conducted in China. A total of some 35 samples underwent TCR sequencing, from about 13 patients with persistent Graves' disease and around 20 patients with newly diagnosed Graves' disease.

The library was made by multiplex PCR. Data came from an Illumina HiSeq 4000. CDR3 regions were amplified by Arm-PCR with iRepertoire HTBI primers to construct TCR beta libraries. Gel purification was performed on PCR products prior to sequencing. The paper's processing steps were these. Across samples, roughly 60 TRBV and approximately 15 TRBJ segments were identified and used for gene usage analysis of CDR3 amino acid clonotypes. COPE and FqMerger were used to merge the filtered high-quality paired reads into contigs. Contigs were aligned with BLAST to IMGT TRBV, TRBD and TRBJ reference genes, and CDR3 was defined per IMGT. Clonotypes above 0.1% frequency were classified as highly expanded clones. Shannon entropy was used to measure repertoire diversity, and the Gini coefficient was used to measure V-J evenness. Clonotypes shared by more than one individual were considered public. TCRdb's own reprocessing of the public reads used fastp at Q25 and MiXCR and kept productive beta chains. Rows matching on CDR3 protein sequence are summarized as one entry with the most common DNA and genes. The V and J calls, along with clone size, are taken from TCRdb and not from the paper's own processing. Counted in this sample were 300,000 to 400,000 distinct CDR3 sequences; around 15% of them appeared once. The top ten constitute over 20% of the sample.

A few counts support this clonotype. Its cognate antigen has yet to be identified. This clone may be a read error of a much larger clone one base away. What this sample's time point label stands for: newly diagnosed GD, antithyroid drugs for less than 3 months. For both TCR sequencing and RNA sequencing, RNA was extracted from PBMCs in TRIzol. The diagnosis of Graves' disease followed American Thyroid Association guidelines. Patients for the study were recruited at an endocrinology department in Xi'an, China. Each patient gave approximately 8.8 milliliters of peripheral blood, collected in an EDTA anticoagulant tube. PBMCs were isolated by Ficoll Paque Plus density gradient separation without further T cell sorting. An Agilent 2100 Bioanalyzer and agarose gel were used to check RNA quality, and a NanoDrop 2000 was used to measure RNA concentration. Beyond this particular receptor, the publication reports: Persistent Graves' disease patients showed lower TCR Shannon entropy and fewer highly expanded clones than newly diagnosed patients, suggesting clonal expansion. Peripheral blood alone was examined, since thyroid tissue, which constituted the primary lesion, could not be accessed. A larger number of public clonotypes was shared among persistent patients (approximately 2,600) than among newly diagnosed patients (more than 850). Only the TCR beta chain was sequenced and analyzed. The small sample size was acknowledged by the authors as a limitation that may reduce accuracy.

The source material was peripheral blood mononuclear cells (PBMCs), sampled at new diagnosis, from a patient treated with antithyroid drugs. The TCR was taken from a female donor with Graves disease.

The DNA reads as follows: TGTACCAGCAGCTTAGGTGCTAGACCGTACCAAGAGACCCAGTACTTC. Its coded protein is CTSSLGARPYQETQYF. The receptor chain draws on TRBV7-2 and TRBJ2-5; no D gene is confidently identified. The CDR3 numbers 16 residues from cysteine through phenylalanine. The only DNA kept is the CDR3, 48 bases in frame from the first base. V and J lose 1 base and 0 bases, and a span of 12 bases separates them. The germline V gene provides CDR1 SGHTA and CDR2 FQGNSA.